The TCR beta chain described here comes from a study of shared clonotypes between healthy human individuals. The study's findings and limits: Among donors, the sharing of clonotypes was expected to be influenced by sequencing depth.

Points on this clone: Antigen: not known.

Sequencing used immunoSEQ multiplex PCR; TCRdb keeps in-frame clones, though not all of them. The sample holds over a million clones, roughly 96% seen once. V dropped 0 bases and J dropped 1 base, with 14 bases sitting between them. CDR1 SGHAT and CDR2 FQNNGV come from the germline V gene. This CDR3 has 17 residues. The sequencing input was naive CD4+ T cells sorted from blood. Regarding subset: CD45RA+ positively selected. This TCR came from a man aged 30 to 45 in good health. The J gene is TRBJ2-3, the V gene TRBV11-2; D gene uncertain. CDR3 loop: CASSLDKTALGTDTQYF. CDR3 DNA sequence: TGTGCCAGCAGCTTAGATAAGACTGCTTTGGGCACAGATACGCAGTATTTT. Full variable domain (missing parts from reference TRBV11-2 and TRBJ2-3): EAGVAQSPRYKIIEKRQSVAFWCNPISGHATLYWYQQILGQGPKLLIQFQNNGVVDDSQLPKDRFSAERLKGVDSTLKIQPAKLEDSAVYLCASSLDKTALGTDTQYFGPGTRLTVL.